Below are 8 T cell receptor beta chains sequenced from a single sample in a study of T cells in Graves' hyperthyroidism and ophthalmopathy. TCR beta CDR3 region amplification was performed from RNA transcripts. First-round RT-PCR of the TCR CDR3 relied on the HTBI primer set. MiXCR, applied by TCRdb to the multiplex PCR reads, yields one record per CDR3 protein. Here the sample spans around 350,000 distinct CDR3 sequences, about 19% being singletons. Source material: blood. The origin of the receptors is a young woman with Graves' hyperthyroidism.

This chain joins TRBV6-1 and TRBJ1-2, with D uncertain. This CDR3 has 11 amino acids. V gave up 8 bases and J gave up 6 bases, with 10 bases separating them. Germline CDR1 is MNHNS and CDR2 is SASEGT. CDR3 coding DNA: TGTGCCAGCGATTATTCCCATGGCTACACCTTC. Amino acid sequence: CASDYSHGYTF.

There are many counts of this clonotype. CDR3: CSARDRSYEQYF. The CDR3 DNA reads as TGCAGTGCTAGAGACAGGTCCTACGAGCAGTACTTC. This chain uses TRBV20-1 with TRBJ2-7, with D unclear. The germline CDR1 and CDR2 sequences are DFQATT and SNEGSKA (reference sequence). The CDR3 is made up of 12 amino acids. The V end lost 0 bases, the J end lost 1 base, and 4 bases lay between the germline ends.

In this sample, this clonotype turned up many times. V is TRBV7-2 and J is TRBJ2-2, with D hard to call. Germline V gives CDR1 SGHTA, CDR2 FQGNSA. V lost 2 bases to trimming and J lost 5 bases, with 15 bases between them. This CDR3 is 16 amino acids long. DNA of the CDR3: TGTGCCAGCAGCTTATACCTGGGATATGGGACCGGGGAGCTGTTTTTT. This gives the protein CASSLYLGYGTGELFF.

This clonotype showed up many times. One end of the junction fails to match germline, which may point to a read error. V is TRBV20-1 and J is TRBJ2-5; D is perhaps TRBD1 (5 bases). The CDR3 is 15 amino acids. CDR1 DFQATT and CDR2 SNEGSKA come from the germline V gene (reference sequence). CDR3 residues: CSARERAGNQETQYF. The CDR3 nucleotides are TGCAGTGCTAGAGAAAGGGCAGGGAACCAGGAGACCCAGTACTTC.

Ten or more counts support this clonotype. CDR3 loop: CASSNVGRRAYEQYF. Written as DNA, the CDR3 is TGTGCCAGCAGCAACGTGGGGAGGCGGGCCTACGAGCAGTACTTC. This rearrangement joins TRBV12-3 or TRBV12-4 to TRBJ2-7; possibly TRBD2 for D (6 bases). V was shortened by 6 bases and J by 2 bases, with 17 bases between the two germline ends. This CDR3 region has 15 residues.

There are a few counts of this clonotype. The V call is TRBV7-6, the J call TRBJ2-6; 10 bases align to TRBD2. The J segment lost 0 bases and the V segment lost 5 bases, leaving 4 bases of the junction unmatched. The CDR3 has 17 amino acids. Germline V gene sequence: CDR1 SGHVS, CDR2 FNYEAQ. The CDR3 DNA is TGTGCCAGCAGCCAGCGGGGGGGCTTCTCTGGGGCCAACGTCCTGACTTTC. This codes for CASSQRGGFSGANVLTF.

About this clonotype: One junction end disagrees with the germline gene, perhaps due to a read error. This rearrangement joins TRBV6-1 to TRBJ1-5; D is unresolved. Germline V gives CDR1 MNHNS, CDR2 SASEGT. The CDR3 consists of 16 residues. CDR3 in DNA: TGTGCCAGCAGTGAAGAATACATCTATAGCTATCAGCCTCAGCATTTT. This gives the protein CASSEEYIYSYQPQHF.

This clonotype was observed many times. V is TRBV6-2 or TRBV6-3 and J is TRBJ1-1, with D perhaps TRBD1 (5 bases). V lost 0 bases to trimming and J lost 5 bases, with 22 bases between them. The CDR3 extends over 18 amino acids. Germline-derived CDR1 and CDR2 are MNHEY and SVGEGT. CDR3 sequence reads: CASSYSRIRGARRTEAFF. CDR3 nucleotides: TGTGCCAGCAGTTACTCGAGGATTCGAGGGGCGCGGAGGACTGAAGCTTTCTTT.